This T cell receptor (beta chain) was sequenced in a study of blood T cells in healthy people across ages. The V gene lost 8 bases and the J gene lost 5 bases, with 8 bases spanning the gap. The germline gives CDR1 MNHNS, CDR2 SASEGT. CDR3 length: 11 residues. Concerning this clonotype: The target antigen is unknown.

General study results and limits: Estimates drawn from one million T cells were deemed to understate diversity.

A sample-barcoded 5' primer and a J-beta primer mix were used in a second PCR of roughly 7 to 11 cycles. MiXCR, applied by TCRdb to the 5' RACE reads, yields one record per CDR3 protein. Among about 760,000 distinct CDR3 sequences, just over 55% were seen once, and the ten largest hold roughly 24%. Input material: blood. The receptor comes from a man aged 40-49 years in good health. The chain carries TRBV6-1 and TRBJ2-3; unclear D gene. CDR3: CASAFGDTQYF. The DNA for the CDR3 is TGTGCCAGCGCTTTCGGAGATACGCAGTATTTT.